This T cell receptor beta chain was identified during a study of blood T cell repertoires in COVID-19 (TCRdb year 2020). Some background on the complete study: Collaborator samples came from the United States, Italy and Spain and covered acute and convalescent phases of COVID-19. Where HLA class I and class II types were available, the types were taken from metadata supplied by the sample provider, not from assay-based typing. The repertoires were made available in a free public database intended to serve as a resource for research on the immune response to SARS-CoV-2. The material from the prospective study consisted of cDNA or gDNA derived from T cells, B-cell-depleted T cells, or PBMCs. The samples were drawn from two sources: the first 160 participants of the ongoing ImmuneRACE study, and 1,000 to 1,500 subjects contributed by 6 global collaborators. Sample metadata almost always included a de-identified subject ID, COVID-19 status, age in years and sex. The dataset comprised deeply sampled blood TCRbeta repertoires from subjects exposed to, actively infected with, or recovered from COVID-19. Study-wide findings and limitations: The quantity of clinical and demographic metadata differed by source and by participant and was supplied without curation.

The collaborating institutions used their own protocols to collect whole blood in K2EDTA tubes. For TCRbeta analysis, collaborators shipped samples as frozen whole blood, isolated PBMCs, or DNA extracted from either of those sample types. Relative to germline, V is 4 bases shorter and J is 2 bases shorter, with 9 bases between their ends. Spanning cysteine to phenylalanine, the CDR3 consists of 13 amino acids. This entry keeps only the CDR3 DNA: 39 bases, framed from base 1. From a lookup of the germline V gene, CDR1 and CDR2 are MNHEY and SVGAGI. Regarding this clone: Its antigen is unknown. Within one base of it there is no much larger clone, and no base qualities were kept.

TCRbeta CDR3 regions were amplified from genomic DNA by means of the immunoSEQ Assay, a bias-controlled multiplex PCR. The source study handled its data this way. Nucleated cell counts per sample were estimated from amplification of reference gene primers within the assay. Sequence reads were collapsed and filtered to measure the absolute abundance of every unique TCRbeta CDR3 rearrangement. For each sample, productive Simpson clonality was calculated as the square root of Simpson's diversity index across productive rearrangements. Held by TCRdb, this immuneACCESS table contains in-frame sequences only and omits some clones. Under half of the omission traces to an unresolved V gene where checked; the cause of the rest is unknown. Clonal size and the V and J genes are those of that table, whereas D and trimming came from the DNA. Counted in this sample were some 130,000 clones; around 88% of them appeared once. The ten top clones hold around 10% of the sample.

Recombination connected TRBV6-5 to TRBJ2-7; matching of 5 bases hints at TRBD1 as the D gene. The receptor was derived from a man aged 45-65 years with acute or convalescent COVID-19. The sample consisted of peripheral blood. At the DNA level, the sequence is TGTGCCAGCAGTTTAGACAGTCCCTACGAGCAGTACTTC. The translation is CASSLDSPYEQYF.